The source of this T cell receptor (beta chain) is a study of blood T cell repertoires in COVID-19. Study-wide context: Nucleic acid was either cDNA or gDNA, and it came from T cells, B-cell-depleted T cells, or PBMCs.

The authors' processing: Amplified reference gene primers provided the basis for estimating nucleated cell counts. TCRdb keeps only in-frame clones here, not all; method: immunoSEQ multiplex PCR. V, J and clone size were drawn from that table, and D and trimming were deduced from the DNA. The data hold around 70,000 clones, with about four fifths observed a single time. The V gene's germline CDR1 is MNHEY and CDR2 SVGAGI. The CDR3 totals 15 residues. With V trimmed by 4 bases and J by 5 bases, 9 bases remained unmatched. The receptor comes from a man aged 65 to 85 with acute or convalescent COVID-19. The sample taken for sequencing was peripheral blood. The chain joins TRBV6-5 to TRBJ1-2, with 8 bases aligning to TRBD1. The CDR3 spells CASSFSGGATYGYTF. In DNA, the CDR3 is TGTGCCAGCAGTTTTTCAGGGGGCGCGACATATGGCTACACCTTC.